This passage covers 15 T cell receptor beta chains from one sample sequenced in a study of blood T cells in healthy people across ages (dated by TCRdb to between 2015 and 2017). Library preparation was by 5' RACE. Data came from an Illumina HiSeq 2500. A second PCR of roughly 7 to 12 cycles was run with a J-beta primer mix and a sample-barcoded 5' primer. TCRdb redid the processing of the public reads, applying fastp at Q25 and MiXCR, and retained in-frame beta chains. Duplicate CDR3 protein sequences are folded into a single record with the most common DNA and genes. The table for this sample lists roughly 1,800,000 distinct CDR3 sequences; approximately 50% of them were counted only once. The ten largest clones capture about 2.1% of the sample. The sequenced material came from blood. The receptors derive from a woman aged 35 to 49 in good health.

The V gene is TRBV2, the J gene TRBJ1-4, with 10 positions matching TRBD1. The V segment lost 3 bases and the J segment 4 bases; nucleotides outside the gene matches: 2. The CDR3 is 15 residues long. Germline loops: CDR1 SNHLY, CDR2 FYNNEI. This CDR3 is CASSETGGFNEKLFF. Here the CDR3 DNA reads TGTGCCAGCAGTGAGACAGGGGGCTTTAATGAAAAACTGTTTTTT.

The V call is TRBV9, the J call TRBJ2-7; no clear D gene. The CDR3 covers 13 residues. V was pared by 0 bases and J by 3 bases, with 7 bases between. CDR1 and CDR2 from the germline V gene are SGDLS and YYNGEE. CDR3 residues: CASSVDGYYEQYF. For the CDR3, the DNA is TGTGCCAGCAGCGTAGATGGGTACTACGAGCAGTACTTC.

The J gene is TRBJ1-2, the V gene TRBV6-5; 10 bases align to TRBD1. Germline CDR1 MNHEY, CDR2 SVGAGI. The CDR3 loop spans 17 amino acids. The trim removed 2 bases at V and 5 bases at J, leaving 11 bases unmatched. CDR3 amino acids: CASSYPLRDRGGYGYTF. CDR3 nucleotides: TGTGCCAGCAGTTACCCCCTCCGGGACAGGGGTGGTTATGGCTACACCTTC.

This clonotype was found once. J is TRBJ2-1 and V is TRBV10-1; D could derive from TRBD1 or TRBD2 (6 bases each). Germline CDR1 WNHNN, CDR2 SYGVQD (reference sequence). Trimming took off 0 bases at V and 3 bases at J, with 18 bases between the two ends. The CDR3 has 18 amino acids. CDR3 protein: CASSESRGGRGLYNEQFF. The CDR3 DNA sequence: TGCGCCAGCAGTGAGTCTCGTGGGGGGCGCGGTCTCTACAATGAGCAGTTCTTC.

This chain links TRBV6-6 with TRBJ1-4; D ambiguous. V was trimmed by 5 bases and J by 8 bases, leaving 9 bases between them. Germline V gene sequence: CDR1 MNHNY, CDR2 SVGAGI (reference sequence). The CDR3 is made up of 12 amino acids. The CDR3 bases are TGTGCCAGCAGTACATCCGGAGAAAAACTGTTTTTT. Its protein product is CASSTSGEKLFF.

The V gene is TRBV5-1, the J gene TRBJ2-3, with D possibly being TRBD1 (6 bases). V lost 3 bases and J 4 bases, leaving 18 bases between the germline ends. The CDR3 is made up of 16 amino acids. Per the germline V gene, CDR1 is SGHRS and CDR2 is YFSETQ. The chain's CDR3 is CASSSPPDSLPDTQYF. The CDR3 bases are TGCGCCAGCAGCTCCCCCCCGGACAGCCTCCCAGATACGCAGTATTTT.

There are a few counts of this clonotype. V is TRBV4-1 and J is TRBJ1-5; D unclear. CDR1 and CDR2 (germline): MGHRA, YSYEKL. With 2 bases removed from V and 5 bases from J, the gap between germline ends came to 7 bases. CDR3 length: 13 amino acids. The CDR3 sequence: CASSQKPYQPQHF. DNA of the CDR3: TGCGCCAGCAGCCAAAAACCTTATCAGCCCCAGCATTTT.

The rearrangement joins TRBV3-1 to TRBJ1-2; the D is unclear. V dropped 4 bases and J dropped 8 bases, with 14 bases sitting between them. This CDR3 comprises 13 residues. CDR1 and CDR2 (germline): LGHDT, YNNKEL (reference sequence). For the CDR3, the DNA is TGTGCCAGCAGCCCCGGGAGGTCTATCGGCTACACCTTC. It translates to CASSPGRSIGYTF.

This clonotype was detected a few times. V gene TRBV10-3 combines with J gene TRBJ2-3, with D perhaps assigned TRBD1 or TRBD2 (5 bases each). Per germline, CDR1 ENHRY and CDR2 SYGVKD. This CDR3 comprises 11 residues. Between the trimmed V and J ends, which lost 10 bases and 4 bases, there was a span of 9 bases. CDR3: CATGTPDTQYF. For the CDR3, the DNA is TGTGCCACCGGGACCCCAGATACGCAGTATTTT.

The chain combines TRBV7-2 with TRBJ2-5; D possibly corresponds to TRBD1 (6 bases). The CDR3 runs to 17 residues. Germline V CDR1 and CDR2: SGHTA, FQGNSA. V gave up 4 bases and J gave up 1 base, with 19 bases separating them. In DNA form, the CDR3 reads TGTGCCAGCAGCTCCGCAGGGGTCGCATCGATCCAAGAGACCCAGTACTTC. This codes for CASSSAGVASIQETQYF.

V usage is TRBV7-9 and J usage is TRBJ1-2; the match to TRBD1 covers 7 bases. The V and J ends lost 4 bases and 4 bases, in that order; junction bases with no gene match: 9. This CDR3 comprises 15 residues. CDR1 SEHNR and CDR2 FQNEAQ come from the germline V gene (reference sequence). The CDR3 loop reads CASSSLTGQGYGYTF. The CDR3 coding sequence is TGTGCCAGCAGCTCCCTGACAGGGCAAGGCTATGGCTACACCTTC.

This rearrangement joins TRBV5-1 to TRBJ2-5, with D perhaps matching TRBD1 or TRBD2 (5 bases each). V was cut by 4 bases and J by 12 bases, with 13 bases left in between. CDR3 length equals 11 residues. Germline V gene data show CDR1 as SGHRS and CDR2 as YFSETQ. DNA for the CDR3: TGCGCCAGCAGCAGGGACGGATCGGAGTACTTC. Protein product: CASSRDGSEYF.

The chain has TRBV28 and TRBJ2-1, with 10 bases aligning to TRBD1. The CDR3 loop spans 15 amino acids. Germline V CDR1 and CDR2: MDHEN, SYDVKM. V shed 7 bases and J 8 bases; nucleotides not matched to a gene: 11. This CDR3 is CASTLGTGVVYEQFF. CDR3 nucleotide sequence: TGTGCCAGCACCCTAGGGACAGGGGTTGTCTATGAGCAGTTCTTC.

On this clonotype: One end of the junction does not line up with germline, which may come from a read error. The V and J genes are TRBV7-7 and TRBJ2-1, with a tentative D call TRBD2 (5 bases). Germline assignment: CDR1 SSHAT and CDR2 FNYEAQ (reference sequence). The CDR3 sequence is 14 residues long. CDR3: CASSLSNFGETQFF. The CDR3, as DNA: TGTGCTAGCAGCTTATCAAACTTCGGGGAGACCCAGTTCTTC.

The V gene is TRBV7-9, the J gene TRBJ2-7; TRBD1 agrees at 9 bases. Per germline, CDR1 SEHNR and CDR2 FQNEAQ (reference sequence). CDR3 length: 15 residues. The V and J ends lost 5 bases and 1 base, in that order; junction bases with no gene match: 6. The CDR3 DNA is TGTGCCAGCAGCATAGGGACAGGGAGGTCCTACGAGCAGTACTTC. Translating it yields CASSIGTGRSYEQYF.